These 8 T cell receptor beta chains came from one sample sequenced in a study of T cells in Graves' hyperthyroidism and ophthalmopathy. RNA transcripts served as the template for amplifying TCR beta CDR3 regions. First-round RT-PCR with HTBI primers amplified the TCR CDR3 region. Each CDR3 protein is one row after TCRdb ran MiXCR on the multiplex PCR reads. The sample has some 180,000 distinct CDR3 sequences, approximately 16% seen once; the top ten hold about 56%. The sample was blood. The receptor set was obtained from a woman in her forties or fifties with Graves' hyperthyroidism.

This clonotype has at least ten counts. This rearrangement joins TRBV7-6 to TRBJ2-3; D unclear. This CDR3 region has 13 residues. Trimming took 5 bases from V and 4 from J, leaving 10 bases between them. Germline V gives CDR1 SGHVS, CDR2 FNYEAQ. DNA of the CDR3: TGTGCCAGCAGCACTGGCACCCCAGATACGCAGTATTTT. Protein: CASSTGTPDTQYF.

This clonotype showed up many times. The V call is TRBV7-2, the J call TRBJ2-1, with D perhaps matching TRBD1 or TRBD2 (5 bases each). CDR3 size: 16 residues. Looked up from germline, CDR1 is SGHTA and CDR2 is FQGNSA. Deletions cut 1 base from V and 2 bases from J, with 12 bases between. This CDR3 is CASSLDGGVAYNEQFF. The CDR3 bases are TGTGCCAGCAGCTTAGATGGGGGAGTCGCCTACAATGAGCAGTTCTTC.

This clonotype occurred a few times. This chain links TRBV12-3 or TRBV12-4 with TRBJ1-4, with D possibly matching TRBD1 (5 bases). The CDR3 has 15 residues. The V gene lost 2 bases and the J gene lost 5 bases, with 12 bases spanning the gap. The CDR3 reads CASSLIVGANEKLFF. As DNA, the CDR3 is TGTGCCAGCAGTTTAATAGTCGGGGCAAATGAAAAACTGTTTTTT.

This clonotype was seen repeatedly, ten times or more. The chain recombines TRBV6-1 with TRBJ1-1, with a tentative D call TRBD1 (5 bases). This CDR3 is 13 amino acids long. The germline V gene encodes CDR1 MNHNS and CDR2 SASEGT. V lost 8 bases and J lost 2, with 12 bases in between. This CDR3 is CASQGTGNTEAFF. Here the CDR3 DNA reads TGTGCCAGCCAAGGCACAGGAAACACTGAAGCTTTCTTT.

The rearrangement uses TRBV5-4 and TRBJ2-3, with 10 bases fitting TRBD2. CDR1 is SGHNT and CDR2 is YYREEE in the germline V gene (reference sequence). Germline trimming cut 4 bases from V and 2 bases from J; bases unmatched to any gene: 7. The CDR3 sequence is 16 residues long. As DNA, the CDR3 is TGTGCCAGCAGCCCAATAGCGGGAGGAATCACAGATACGCAGTATTTT. Translating gives CASSPIAGGITDTQYF.

V usage is TRBV12-3 or TRBV12-4 and J usage is TRBJ1-1; 8 nucleotides line up with TRBD1. This CDR3 contains 14 residues. V dropped 4 bases and J dropped 1; count of bases not matched to a gene: 2. CDR3 nucleotides: TGTGCCAGCAGTTGGACAGGGCGGAACACTGAAGCTTTCTTT. This gives the protein CASSWTGRNTEAFF.

This clonotype was recorded a few times. This rearrangement joins TRBV2 to TRBJ2-3; 9 bases fit TRBD2. Looked up from germline, CDR1 is SNHLY and CDR2 is FYNNEI. This CDR3 is built from 14 residues. J was trimmed by 2 bases and V by 9 bases; bases with no gene match: 6. The CDR3 region is CARQAGGLTDTQYF. CDR3 bases: TGTGCCAGACAAGCGGGAGGCCTCACAGATACGCAGTATTTT.

The chain uses TRBV13 and TRBJ1-4, with D unresolved. The CDR3 has 13 amino acids. V shed 9 bases and J shed 3 bases, with 11 bases lying between them. The V gene's germline CDR1 is PRHDT and CDR2 FYEKMQ (reference sequence). CDR3 nucleotides: TGTGCCAGTCGGTCCCGGGCTAATGAAAAACTGTTTTTT. Translation: CASRSRANEKLFF. The full variable domain, in which reference TRBV13 and TRBJ1-4 provide the parts outside the CDR3, is AAGVIQSPRHLIKEKRETATLKCYPIPRHDTVYWYQQGPGQDPQFLISFYEKMQSDKGSIPDRFSAQQFSDYHSELNMSSLELGDSALYFCASRSRANEKLFFGSGTQLSVL.